The T cell receptor (beta chain) described here comes from a study of blood T cell repertoires in COVID-19. About the research overall: Material from acute and convalescent COVID-19 was sourced from the United States, Italy and Spain. The cDNA or gDNA used as material had been derived from T cells, B-cell-depleted T cells, or PBMCs.

The germline V and J ends were trimmed by 3 bases and 9 bases, with 12 bases remaining between them. Germline CDR1 reads SGHNT; CDR2 reads YENEEA. The CDR3 extends over 13 amino acids. Participant ages covered about 18 to 89 years across 24 US areas. A COVID-19 case was met by exposed participants within 2 weeks before study entry. The table came from immunoSEQ multiplex PCR; TCRdb's copy has only in-frame clones and leaves some out. The table records 350,000 or so clones, around nine tenths of them present only once. The rearrangement links TRBV11-3 to TRBJ1-5, with D unclear. The receptor was derived from a woman aged 25 to 39 who had been exposed to COVID-19. The sample consisted of PBMCs or T cells enriched from blood (not recorded which). The CDR3 loop is CASSFGTAGPQHF. CDR3 bases: TGTGCCAGCAGCTTTGGCACCGCGGGGCCCCAGCATTTT. The variable domain in full, with the rest retrieved from reference TRBV11-3 and TRBJ1-5, is EAGVVQSPRYKIIEKKQPVAFWCNPISGHNTLYWYLQNLGQGPELLIRYENEEAVDDSQLPKDRFSAERLKGVDSTLKIQPAELGDSAVYLCASSFGTAGPQHFGDGTRLSIL.